This TCR beta chain was captured by sequencing in a study of metastatic and nonmetastatic thyroid tumors. Each patient went into thyroid surgery without having received any treatment. Worth noting for this clone: It is likely a read error, because the conserved phenylalanine at the end of the CDR3 is missing.

TCRdb reanalyzed the PCR reads with MiXCR. Of about 92,000 clones in the sample, more than 12% were seen once. The specimen sequenced was blood. The clonotype was recovered from a female donor with papillary thyroid cancer or a benign thyroid nodule (not recorded which). Some clones in this sample may be carry-over from other donors' samples.

The CDR3 here is CASSSTGSSYEQYL. The DNA for the CDR3 is TGTGCCAGCAGCTCGACAGGGAGCTCATACGAGCAGTACTTA. The chain couples TRBV6-1 to TRBJ2-7, with 7 bases identical to TRBD1. Trimming took 6 bases from V and 4 from J; bases not matched to a gene: 9. Germline V gives CDR1 MNHNS, CDR2 SASEGT. CDR3 size: 14 residues.